Following are 16 T cell receptor beta chains from one sample sequenced in a study of glioma-infiltrating T cells. TCR alpha and beta CDR3 regions were amplified from RNA using iRepertoire nested multiplex PCR. MiXCR, run by TCRdb on the multiplex PCR reads, gives a single entry per CDR3 protein. The table includes about 140,000 distinct CDR3 sequences, more than 35% detected once. Specimen: glioma tissue, nonneoplastic brain tissue, or PBMCs (not recorded which). These receptors originate from a human donor with low-grade glioma or glioblastoma, undergoing nonglioma brain surgery, or in good health (not recorded which).

As DNA, the CDR3 is TGCAGTGCTAGATCTCCAGGGAGGTCAGCCAAAAACATTCAGTACTTC. Its protein product is CSARSPGRSAKNIQYF. V and J are TRBV20-1 and TRBJ2-4; the D gene is possibly TRBD2 (6 bases). CDR1 and CDR2 from the germline V gene are DFQATT and SNEGSKA (reference sequence). The germline V and J ends were trimmed by 2 bases and 0 bases, with 14 bases remaining between them. The CDR3 loop spans 16 amino acids.

This sequence joins TRBV27 and TRBJ2-1; tentatively, D is TRBD1 or TRBD2 (5 bases each). CDR3 size: 13 residues. CDR1 and CDR2 (germline): MNHEY, SMNVEV (reference sequence). Trimming removed 5 bases from V and 9 bases from J, with 14 bases in between. CDR3 residues: CASSGFRDGEQFF. CDR3 in DNA: TGTGCCAGCAGTGGTTTCAGGGACGGTGAGCAGTTCTTC.

The chain has TRBV12-3 or TRBV12-4 and TRBJ2-2; 9 nucleotides line up with TRBD2. This CDR3 contains 14 residues. The ends lost 3 bases at V and 7 bases at J; junction bases unmatched: 3. The CDR3 DNA sequence: TGTGCCAGCAGTTTGAGCGGGAGGAACGGGGAGCTGTTTTTT. Protein product: CASSLSGRNGELFF.

The chain recombines TRBV3-1 with TRBJ1-2; the D is unclear. The germline V gene has CDR1 LGHDT and CDR2 YNNKEL (reference sequence). The CDR3 totals 13 residues. Trimming left V 0 bases short and J 4 bases short, with 6 bases between. The DNA for the CDR3 is TGTGCCAGCAGCCAAGAAGAGACCTATGGCTACACCTTC. This sequence encodes CASSQEETYGYTF.

This clonotype appeared a few times. The V call is TRBV6-1, the J call TRBJ1-6; no clear D gene. Germline-derived CDR1 and CDR2 are MNHNS and SASEGT. The CDR3 loop spans 15 amino acids. V was clipped by 5 bases and J by 4 bases, with 12 bases between them. CDR3 loop: CASSYAGKYNSPLHF. The CDR3 DNA reads TGTGCCAGCAGTTACGCGGGAAAGTATAATTCACCCCTCCACTTT.

To note about this clonotype: A single base separates this from a much larger clone, so it may be a read error. The chain combines TRBV7-2 with TRBJ2-1; 11 nucleotides align to TRBD1. After removal of 11 bases from V and 5 bases from J, the junction contained 11 bases not matched to a gene. The CDR3 is 15 residues long. Germline CDR1 is SGHTA and CDR2 is FQGNSA. CDR3 nucleotides: TGTGCCCGCAACCCGGGACAGGGGGTGAACAATGAGCAGTTCTTC. Translated, it gives CARNPGQGVNNEQFF.

This clonotype was seen only a few times. The chain is built from TRBV25-1 and TRBJ1-1, with TRBD1 as a possible D gene (6 bases). Trimming took 3 bases from V and 0 from J, leaving 11 bases between them. CDR3 length equals 15 residues. CDR1 is MGHDK and CDR2 is SYGVNS in the germline V gene. For the CDR3, the DNA is TGTGCCAGCAGTGACCCCGGACAGTTGAACACTGAAGCTTTCTTT. Protein product: CASSDPGQLNTEAFF.

The chain links TRBV27 to TRBJ2-1; maybe TRBD2 (6 bases). Germline assignment: CDR1 MNHEY and CDR2 SMNVEV (reference sequence). The CDR3 is 14 amino acids. With 6 bases removed from V and 5 bases from J, the gap between germline ends came to 14 bases. The DNA for the CDR3 is TGTGCCAGCAGCTTAGGAGGGATCCACAATGAGCAGTTCTTC. Encoded protein: CASSLGGIHNEQFF.

This clonotype was detected a few times. The genes are TRBV4-1 and TRBJ2-1; TRBD2 agrees at 9 bases. J was trimmed by 7 bases and V by 1 base; bases with no gene match: 8. CDR3 size: 16 residues. Per the germline V gene, CDR1 is MGHRA and CDR2 is YSYEKL. The CDR3 DNA is TGCGCCAGCAGCCAAGCTCCGGCGGGGGGGGGGAATGAGCAGTTCTTC. Translation gives CASSQAPAGGGNEQFF.

The chain employs TRBV2 and TRBJ2-5; 11 bases fit TRBD2. The CDR3 covers 15 residues. J gave up 1 base and V 4 bases, and 2 bases lay outside the gene matches. Germline V gene data show CDR1 as SNHLY and CDR2 as FYNNEI. The CDR3: CASSVLAGGQETQYF. The DNA for the CDR3 is TGTGCCAGCAGTGTCCTAGCGGGGGGCCAAGAGACCCAGTACTTC.

Many counts were recorded for this clonotype. The rearrangement uses TRBV6-1 and TRBJ2-7; TRBD2 agrees at 14 bases. With 5 bases clipped from V and 2 bases from J, the junction kept 5 bases outside the gene matches. This CDR3 has 16 residues. Germline CDR1 reads MNHNS; CDR2 reads SASEGT. The chain's CDR3 is CASSPGTSGGTYEQYF. Here the CDR3 DNA reads TGTGCCAGCAGTCCTGGGACTAGCGGGGGAACCTACGAGCAGTACTTC.

This sequence joins TRBV20-1 and TRBJ2-3; the D gene is possibly TRBD2 (6 bases). Germline V lookup: CDR1 DFQATT, CDR2 SNEGSKA (reference sequence). V was pared by 4 bases and J by 1 base, with 6 bases between. This CDR3 is 12 amino acids long. The CDR3 reads CSATGGTDTQYF. The CDR3 nucleotides read TGCAGTGCTACGGGGGGCACAGATACGCAGTATTTT.

V gene TRBV3-1 combines with J gene TRBJ2-7; no firm D call. The ends were cut back, 6 bases at V and 6 bases at J, with 24 bases in the middle. The CDR3 loop spans 16 amino acids. Germline V CDR1 and CDR2: LGHDT, YNNKEL (reference sequence). This chain's CDR3 is CASSFAGLPNTSEQYF. The CDR3 DNA follows: TGTGCCAGCAGTTTCGCAGGCTTGCCGAACACCTCCGAGCAGTACTTC.

The rearrangement joins TRBV7-8 to TRBJ1-5; TRBD1 might be the D (6 bases). The CDR3 length is 14 residues. Per the germline V gene, CDR1 is SGHVS and CDR2 is FQNEAQ. V lost 0 bases and J 5 bases, leaving 8 bases between the germline ends. CDR3: CASSLAGGDQPQHF. In DNA form, the CDR3 reads TGTGCCAGCAGCTTAGCCGGGGGCGATCAGCCCCAGCATTTT.

This clonotype came up many times. The chain has TRBV6-6 and TRBJ1-6, with D tentatively TRBD1 (5 bases). The germline V gene has CDR1 MNHNY and CDR2 SVGAGI (reference sequence). The CDR3 loop spans 16 amino acids. V lost 0 bases to trimming and J lost 10 bases, with 16 bases between them. Here the CDR3 reads CASSYSRGFKGSPLHF. The CDR3 coding sequence is TGTGCCAGCAGTTACTCGCGCGGATTTAAGGGGTCACCCCTCCACTTT.

The V gene is TRBV6-1, the J gene TRBJ2-5; D possibly corresponds to TRBD2 (6 bases). V lost 7 bases and J lost 5, with 14 bases in between. Per germline, CDR1 MNHNS and CDR2 SASEGT. The CDR3 spans 13 residues. In DNA, the CDR3 is TGTGCCAGCACCCACGGGGGTACGGAGACCCAGTACTTC. Translated, it gives CASTHGGTETQYF.